This entry concerns a single T cell receptor (beta chain). Its matching antigen is unknown. This record comes from a study of CD8 T cells in ankylosing spondylitis. General study results and limits: Disease-linked clones had a CD8+ phenotype and relatively low frequency in peripheral blood. For ankylosing spondylitis blood, a TCR beta motif of under 10 highly homologous variants appeared characteristic.

Quantitative 5'-RACE with molecular barcodes was used to make the TCR beta libraries. TCRdb re-derived calls from the 5' RACE reads in MiXCR, one entry per CDR3 protein. Of under 250,000 distinct CDR3 sequences in the sample, over 8.5% were seen once. There are 13 residues in the CDR3. Germline CDR1 SNHLY, CDR2 FYNNEI. V was shortened by 3 bases and J by 4 bases, with 10 bases between the two germline ends. The TCR originated in a male donor with ankylosing spondylitis or in good health (not recorded which). The chain has TRBV2 and TRBJ2-7; D uncertain. Source material: blood, either unsorted or a sorted T cell fraction (not recorded which). The CDR3 region has the DNA TGTGCCAGCAGTGAGGCGTGGGCGTACGAGCAGTACTTC. Translating it yields CASSEAWAYEQYF.